The entry below describes one TCR beta chain. Its recognized antigen is unknown. This specimen comes from a study of monozygotic twins with inflammatory bowel disease (dated by TCRdb to about 2019). For the wider study: A total of approximately 28 monozygotic twin pairs were included in the full study, comprising nine German pairs (four IBD-concordant, five IBD-discordant) and 19 IBD-discordant Danish pairs. Each individual had, on average, about 151 000 unique TCRalpha sequences and 181 000 unique TCRbeta sequences available for analysis. The search for disease-associated traits relied mainly on comparing IBD patients with their genetically identical healthy co-twins within discordant pairs. On the study overall, not on this receptor specifically: Repertoire similarity did not differ between concordant and discordant twins, which could be due to limited statistical power. Distinction between different T cell subtypes could not be achieved in the analysis. The results gave no support for a single strong signal or clonotype linked to IBD. Because patients received different immunosuppressive treatments, the repertoires may have picked up extra background noise and variability between individuals. Measured by the inverse Simpson index, TCRbeta repertoire diversity was lower in IBD patients than in their healthy co-twins. Compared with healthy twins, IBD patients shared fewer clonotypes with other individuals, and the difference was most pronounced in patients with signs of disease activity.

From each donor, an approximately 2.5 ml peripheral blood sample was drawn into PAXgene tubes and stored at -80 degrees C. Without any T cell sorting, total RNA was extracted from whole blood using the PAXgene blood miRNA kit on an automated QIAcube. Peripheral blood from monozygotic twin pairs who were concordant or discordant for inflammatory bowel disease underwent deep TCRalpha and TCRbeta repertoire profiling using unique molecular barcoding. Smoking habits were recorded for all twin pairs, and individuals were classified as current, former or never smokers. Taken from the germline V gene, the CDR1 and CDR2 loops are SQVTM and ANQGSEA. Including cysteine and phenylalanine, the CDR3 has 12 amino acids. The DNA sequence is not available. The method behind the library was 5' RACE. Each TCR library was prepared from around 3,200 ng of total RNA. For each sample, cDNA synthesis was carried out in eight separate reactions using SMARTScribe reverse transcriptase. Unique molecular identifiers containing a 6-nucleotide sample barcode were introduced through template switching during cDNA synthesis. Two nested PCRs of roughly 16 and 10 cycles amplified the TCRalpha and TCRbeta cDNA, and bead purification followed each PCR. Before amplification, the cDNA was treated with uracil DNA-glycosylase and purified using the QIAquick PCR purification kit. The second PCR was the step at which Illumina TruSeq-compatible adapters and sample-specific barcodes were added. Library quality and concentration were assessed using TapeStation and Qubit, and approximately 5 ng of each library was pooled. The pooled libraries were sequenced with 2 x 100 bp reads and custom sequencing primers on an Illumina HiSeq2500 single-index Rapid Run. The original pipeline was this. MiGEC version 1.2.6 was used for UMI-based consensus assembly, which corrected PCR and sequencing errors. MiXCR version 2.1.1 was used for V(D)J alignment, clonotype assembly and CDR3 extraction. To normalise gene usage, clonotype sharing and MAIT/NKT TCR abundance, the analysis used the top 1000, 10 000 and 20 000 clonotypes per sample. After downsampling to 27 000 UMIs, diversity was calculated as the inverse Simpson index using the vegan R package. Paired Mann-Whitney U tests were applied to discordant twin pairs, with Benjamini-Hochberg correction for multiple testing. Reprocessed by TCRdb, the reads give a single entry per CDR3 protein sequence, without DNA. TCRdb's processing, not the authors', yielded these V and J calls. The table kept for this sample lists approximately 330,000 distinct CDR3 sequences. The top ten clones comprise 2% to 2.5% of the sample.

The sequenced sample consisted of blood. This clonotype was obtained from a human donor with ulcerative colitis or Crohn's disease, or a healthy co-twin of an affected twin (not recorded which). Recombination joined TRBV29-1 with TRBJ2-7; the D call from TCRdb, TRBD1, cannot be confirmed without DNA. The CDR3 reads CSVRGSSYEQYF.